The clone carrying this T cell receptor (beta chain) showed up just a few times. The antigen remains undetermined. The authors used 550 to 750 ng of bulk tumor genomic DNA per sample as template. Biopsies that were spaced far apart were taken, several per primary tumor, during surgery. It was patients with untreated, newly diagnosed non-small cell lung cancer who underwent curative surgery. The entry originates in a study of immune heterogeneity within non-small cell lung tumors. At the level of the study: Of all tumors, several turned out to be squamous cell carcinomas, more than 8 were non-squamous carcinomas and 1 was not otherwise specified. Study results and caveats: Alongside site-unique high-frequency clones, identical dominant CDR3 beta clonotypes recurred across tumor sites within a patient.

Losses at the gene ends were 5 bases for V and 0 bases for J; bases not matched to a gene: 4. Per the germline V gene, CDR1 is MNHNS and CDR2 is SASEGT. The CDR3 has 14 residues. TCR beta CDR3 amplification used multiplex PCR with 32 V and 13 J primers. One entry per CDR3 protein results from TCRdb running MiXCR on the multiplex PCR reads. The sample carries about 23,000 distinct CDR3 sequences, 27% recorded once. This TCR came from a man between 35 and 55 years old with non-small cell lung cancer. The rearrangement links TRBV6-1 to TRBJ2-7; TRBD1 matches at 7 bases. Source material: lung tumor tissue. CDR3 sequence (DNA): TGTGCCAGCAGTTGGACAGGTAACTCCTACGAGCAGTACTTC. As protein: CASSWTGNSYEQYF.